This T cell receptor beta chain was identified during a study of spatial heterogeneity in lung cancer. The study, taken as a whole, reports: Blood contained ubiquitous expanded tumor TCRs more at resection than at follow-up.

Note on this clonotype: What it binds is unknown.

Each CDR3 protein gets one entry after TCRdb re-called the 5' RACE reads with MiXCR. The sample records more than 25,000 distinct CDR3 sequences, 5% to 6.5% being singletons. As for time point: blood at routine non-recurrence follow-up after resection. From tumor, nontumor lung or frozen PBMC, whole RNA was taken unsorted for sequencing. Germline lookup yields CDR1 SGHRS and CDR2 YFSETQ. The length of the CDR3 is 14 residues. V gave up 2 bases and J gave up 6 bases; unmatched junction bases: 7. The input for sequencing was PBMCs, taken at follow-up. This chain connects TRBV5-1 to TRBJ2-5, with 7 bases identical to TRBD1. This sequence was found in a male donor with early-stage non-small cell lung cancer. The CDR3 reads CASSLKQGRQTQYF. In DNA form, the CDR3 reads TGCGCCAGCAGCTTAAAACAGGGGCGACAGACCCAGTACTTC.